This TCR beta chain emerged from a study of blood T cells in healthy people across ages. Study results and caveats: Fewer expanded clones and more diversity marked long-lived versus aged donors. Diversity figures derived from one million T cells were judged to underestimate the true value. Naive and antigen-experienced cells were not separated, limiting conclusive comparison.

The CDR3 length is 13 residues. CDR1 is MNHEY, CDR2 SVGAGI, per germline. The V and J ends lost 9 bases and 1 base respectively, with 9 bases between them. Concerning this clonotype: The antigen is unknown.

Combining a sample-barcoded 5' primer with a J-beta primer mix, a second PCR ran for about 7 to 11 cycles. Researchers report that a template-switch adaptor with 12 random nucleotides tagged each cDNA molecule. MiXCR was run by TCRdb on the 5' RACE reads, yielding one entry per CDR3 protein. The table records hundreds of thousands of distinct CDR3 sequences, about 32% of them present only once. The sequence was obtained from an elderly woman in good health. Source material: blood. This chain uses TRBV6-5 with TRBJ2-2, with D maybe TRBD1 (5 bases). The CDR3 sequence: CARPGQNTGELFF. The CDR3 region has the DNA TGTGCCAGACCAGGACAGAACACCGGGGAGCTGTTTTTT.